Described below is a single T cell receptor (beta chain) sequence and its context. In the authors' workflow: Amplification of reference gene primers provided the estimated nucleated cell counts. Repertoires were generated with immunoSEQ multiplex PCR, while TCRdb's copy carries only in-frame clones and drops some. V and J calls and clone size are those listed in that table; D and trimming were worked out from the DNA. The table shows under 200,000 clones, with around 87% occurring only once. The data are from a study of blood T cell repertoires in COVID-19. For the study at large: Samples of COVID-19 (acute and convalescent) were obtained from the United States, Italy and Spain. PBMCs, B-cell-depleted T cells, or T cells provided the cDNA or gDNA that made up the material.

Between the trimmed V and J ends, which lost 0 bases and 4 bases, there was a span of 18 bases. The CDR3 is 17 amino acids. The germline CDR1 and CDR2 sequences are KGHSH and LQKENI. V gene TRBV18 combines with J gene TRBJ1-1; tentative D call: TRBD1 (6 bases). Sequenced: peripheral blood. This clonotype originated in a man between 35 and 55 years old with active or convalescent COVID-19. In DNA, the CDR3 is TGTGCCAGCTCACCACCGAGTAACAGGGAAGGTCGCACTGAAGCTTTCTTT. Protein: CASSPPSNREGRTEAFF. Filled out from reference TRBV18 and TRBJ1-1, the complete variable domain reads NAGVMQNPRHLVRRRGQEARLRCSPMKGHSHVYWYRQLPEEGLKFMVYLQKENIIDESGMPKERFSAEFPKEGPSILRIQQVVRGDSAAYFCASSPPSNREGRTEAFFGQGTRLTVV.